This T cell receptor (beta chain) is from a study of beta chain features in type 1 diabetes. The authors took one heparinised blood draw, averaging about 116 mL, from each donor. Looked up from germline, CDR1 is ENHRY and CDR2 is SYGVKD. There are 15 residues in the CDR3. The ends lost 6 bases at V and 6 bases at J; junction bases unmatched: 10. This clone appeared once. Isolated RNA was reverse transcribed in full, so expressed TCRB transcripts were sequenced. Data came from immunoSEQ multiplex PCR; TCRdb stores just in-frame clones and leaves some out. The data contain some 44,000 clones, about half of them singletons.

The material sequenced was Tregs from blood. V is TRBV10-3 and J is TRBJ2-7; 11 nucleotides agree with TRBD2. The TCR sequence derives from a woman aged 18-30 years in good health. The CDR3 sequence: CAISGGLAAFGEQYF. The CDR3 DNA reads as TGTGCCATCAGCGGGGGACTAGCGGCATTCGGCGAGCAGTACTTC.